One and the same sample provided the 9 T cell receptor beta chains below, sequenced in a study of shared T cell receptors in the human thymus. Sequenced by immunoSEQ multiplex PCR; TCRdb stores in-frame clones only, minus some. The sample has about 380,000 clones; approximately 95% are singletons. The sample was thymocytes. All receptors derive from a human donor.

There are a few counts of this clone. The CDR3 spells CASRRDSYQPQHF. The CDR3, as DNA: TGTGCCAGCAGGAGAGACAGTTATCAGCCCCAGCATTTT. This chain uses TRBV28 with TRBJ1-5, with D tentatively TRBD1 (5 bases). Per germline, CDR1 MDHEN and CDR2 SYDVKM. The CDR3 contains 13 residues. Trimming removed 6 bases at V and 5 bases at J, with 11 bases between.

This clone came up a few times. The V and J genes are TRBV7-2 and TRBJ2-7; possible D gene TRBD2, 6 bases. The CDR3 is 14 amino acids. Per germline, CDR1 SGHTA and CDR2 FQGNSA. Trimming stripped 2 bases from V and 2 bases from J, with 10 bases between. CDR3 DNA: TGTGCCAGCAGCTTATGGGACTGGGCCTACGAGCAGTACTTC. It is translated as CASSLWDWAYEQYF. Full variable domain (remainder filled in from reference TRBV7-2 and TRBJ2-7): GAGVSQSPSNKVTEKGKDVELRCDPISGHTALYWYRQSLGQGLEFLIYFQGNSAPDKSGLPSDRFSAERTGGSVSTLTIQRTQQEDSAVYLCASSLWDWAYEQYFGPGTRLTVT.

V is TRBV28 and J is TRBJ1-1; D remains unclear. CDR3 length: 15 amino acids. CDR1 and CDR2 (germline): MDHEN, SYDVKM. V was trimmed by 5 bases and J by 3 bases, leaving 16 bases between them. The CDR3 nucleotides are TGTGCCAGCAGTCACCACCGGGAGCGATACACTGAAGCTTTCTTT. Its protein product is CASSHHRERYTEAFF.

The rearrangement joins TRBV6-4 to TRBJ2-7; D might be TRBD1 or TRBD2, each matching 5 bases. With 5 bases removed from V and 4 bases from J, the gap between germline ends came to 15 bases. CDR1 is MRHNA, CDR2 SNTAGT, per germline. The CDR3 extends over 14 amino acids. CDR3 loop: CASSKGRGSYEQYF. CDR3 in DNA: TGTGCCAGCAGTAAGGGACGTGGGAGTTACGAGCAGTACTTC.

The chain recombines TRBV12-5 with TRBJ2-1, with 7 positions matching TRBD2. Germline CDR1 is LGHNT and CDR2 is FRNRAP. With V trimmed by 0 bases and J by 9 bases, 11 bases remained unmatched. The CDR3 covers 16 residues. In nucleotides, the CDR3 is TGTGCTAGTGGTTTGGTTAAGAGGGGAGGGAGGCGTGAGCAGTTCTTC. This sequence encodes CASGLVKRGGRREQFF.

The chain joins TRBV5-4 to TRBJ2-1; tentatively, D is TRBD2 (6 bases). Trimming took off 2 bases at V and 3 bases at J, with 12 bases between the two ends. CDR1 is SGHNT, CDR2 YYREEE, per germline (reference sequence). CDR3 length: 15 amino acids. CDR3 residues: CASSFRTTNYNEQFF. The DNA for the CDR3 is TGTGCCAGCAGCTTCCGGACTACCAACTACAATGAGCAGTTCTTC.

This chain joins TRBV7-2 and TRBJ2-1, with D uncertain. CDR1 and CDR2 from the germline V gene are SGHTA and FQGNSA. The CDR3 is made up of 17 amino acids. V gave up 5 bases and J gave up 2 bases, with 19 bases separating them. In DNA form, the CDR3 reads TGTGCCAGCAGCACCCCCATAGGAAACGATCCCTACAATGAGCAGTTCTTC. Its protein is CASSTPIGNDPYNEQFF.

The chain recombines TRBV14 with TRBJ1-1; D call uncertain. V lost 4 bases and J 1 base, leaving 10 bases between the germline ends. CDR1 is SGHDN and CDR2 is FVKESK in the germline V gene. This CDR3 contains 14 residues. CDR3 region: CASSLRVPNTEAFF. CDR3 bases: TGTGCCAGCAGCCTAAGGGTACCGAACACTGAAGCTTTCTTT. Looking up the rest from reference TRBV14 and TRBJ1-1 gives the full variable domain: EAGVTQFPSHSVIEKGQTVTLRCDPISGHDNLYWYRRVMGKEIKFLLHFVKESKQDESGMPNNRFLAERTGGTYSTLKVQPAELEDSGVYFCASSLRVPNTEAFFGQGTRLTVV.

V gene TRBV4-1 combines with J gene TRBJ2-3; 7 nucleotides line up with TRBD2. The CDR3 is made up of 12 amino acids. The ends lost 4 bases at V and 5 bases at J; junction bases unmatched: 0. Germline loops: CDR1 MGHRA, CDR2 YSYEKL. CDR3 sequence: CASSLAGDTQYF. CDR3 DNA: TGCGCCAGCAGCCTAGCGGGAGATACGCAGTATTTT.